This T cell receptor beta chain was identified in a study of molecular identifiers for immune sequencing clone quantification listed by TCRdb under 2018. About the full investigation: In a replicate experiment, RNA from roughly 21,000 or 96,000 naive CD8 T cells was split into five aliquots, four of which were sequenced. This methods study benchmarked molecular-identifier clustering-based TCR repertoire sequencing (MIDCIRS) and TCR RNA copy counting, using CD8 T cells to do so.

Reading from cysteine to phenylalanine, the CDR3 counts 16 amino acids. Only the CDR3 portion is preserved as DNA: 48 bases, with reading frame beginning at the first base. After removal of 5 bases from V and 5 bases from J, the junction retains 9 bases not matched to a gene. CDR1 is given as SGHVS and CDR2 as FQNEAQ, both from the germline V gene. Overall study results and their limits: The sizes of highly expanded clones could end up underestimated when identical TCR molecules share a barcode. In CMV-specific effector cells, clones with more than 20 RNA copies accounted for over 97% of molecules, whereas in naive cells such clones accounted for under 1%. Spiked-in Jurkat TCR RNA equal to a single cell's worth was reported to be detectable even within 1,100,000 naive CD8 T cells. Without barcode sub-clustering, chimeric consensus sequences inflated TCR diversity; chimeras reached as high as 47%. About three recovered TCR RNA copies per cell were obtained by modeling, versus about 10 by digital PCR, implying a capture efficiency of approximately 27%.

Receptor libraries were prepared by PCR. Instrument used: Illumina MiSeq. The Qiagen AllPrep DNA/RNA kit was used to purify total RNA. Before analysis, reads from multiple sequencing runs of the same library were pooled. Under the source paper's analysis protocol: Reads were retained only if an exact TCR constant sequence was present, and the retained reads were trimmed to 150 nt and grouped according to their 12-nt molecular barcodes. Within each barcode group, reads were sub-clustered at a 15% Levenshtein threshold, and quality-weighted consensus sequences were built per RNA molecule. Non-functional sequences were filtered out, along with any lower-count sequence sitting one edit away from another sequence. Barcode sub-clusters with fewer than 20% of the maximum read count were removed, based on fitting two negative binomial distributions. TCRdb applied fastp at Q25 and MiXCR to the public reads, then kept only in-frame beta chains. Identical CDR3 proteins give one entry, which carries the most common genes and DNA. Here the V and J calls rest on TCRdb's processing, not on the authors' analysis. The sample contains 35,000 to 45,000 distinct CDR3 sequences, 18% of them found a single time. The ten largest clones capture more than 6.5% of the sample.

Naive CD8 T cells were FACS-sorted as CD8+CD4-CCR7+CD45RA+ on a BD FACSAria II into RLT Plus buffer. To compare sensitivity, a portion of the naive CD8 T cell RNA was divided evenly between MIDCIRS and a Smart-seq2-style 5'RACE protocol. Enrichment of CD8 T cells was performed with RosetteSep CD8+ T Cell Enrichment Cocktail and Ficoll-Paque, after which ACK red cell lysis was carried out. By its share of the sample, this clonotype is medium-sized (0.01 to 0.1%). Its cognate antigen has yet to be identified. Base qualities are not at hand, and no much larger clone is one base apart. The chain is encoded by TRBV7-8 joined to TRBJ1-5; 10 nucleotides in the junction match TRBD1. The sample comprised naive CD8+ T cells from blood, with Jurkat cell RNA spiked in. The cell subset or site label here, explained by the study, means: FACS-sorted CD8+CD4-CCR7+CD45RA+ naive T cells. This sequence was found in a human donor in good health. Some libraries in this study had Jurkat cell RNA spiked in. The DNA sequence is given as TGTGCCAGCAGCCAATCGGGACAGGGGCCGGATCAGCCCCAGCATTTT. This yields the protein CASSQSGQGPDQPQHF. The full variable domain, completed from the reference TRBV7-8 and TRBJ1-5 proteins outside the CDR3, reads GAGVSQSPRYKVAKRGQDVALRCDPISGHVSLFWYQQALGQGPEFLTYFQNEAQLDKSGLPSDRFFAERPEGSVSTLKIQRTQQEDSAVYLCASSQSGQGPDQPQHFGDGTRLSIL.